The 7 T cell receptor beta chains reported below all come from one sample, sequenced in a study of T-cell reconstitution after alpha-beta-depleted transplantation in children (dated by TCRdb to about 2016). The treatment or condition label, as the study defines it: allogeneic hematopoietic cell transplantation with graft depleted of TCRalphabeta T cells and CD19 B cells. Library construction relied on PCR. The sequencer was an Illumina HiSeq 2500. TCR libraries were prepared with molecular barcoding, using unique molecular identifiers to normalize TCRbeta repertoire quantification. Using fastp at Q25 and MiXCR, TCRdb reprocessed the public reads and kept productive beta chains. Identical CDR3 proteins give one entry, which carries the most common genes and DNA. Counted in this sample were 580,000 or so distinct CDR3 sequences; 20% to 25% of them appeared once. Together, the top ten hold 12% to 15% of the sample.

The sequencing used PBMCs, mostly from graft donor cells, collected 360 days after TCRalphabeta/CD19-depleted stem cell transplant. The receptors were sampled from a boy in the first two years of life who had a stem cell transplant for acute myeloid leukemia, so the T cells may come from the graft donor.

This clonotype was seen at least ten times. The chain couples TRBV20-1 to TRBJ2-5, with TRBD2 matching 11 bases. The CDR3 totals 17 residues. CDR1 and CDR2 from the germline V gene are DFQATT and SNEGSKA (reference sequence). The junction had 12 bases not matched to a gene; V was cut back by 4 bases and J by 2 bases. CDR3 sequence: CSAIRWRLAGGQETQYF. CDR3 coding DNA: TGCAGTGCTATTCGATGGCGGCTAGCGGGGGGACAAGAGACCCAGTACTTC.

This clonotype was detected many times. This chain joins TRBV25-1 and TRBJ1-2; D unresolved. Germline V gene sequence: CDR1 MGHDK, CDR2 SYGVNS. V gave up 6 bases and J gave up 0 bases, with 14 bases separating them. The CDR3 runs 15 residues. The CDR3 loop reads CASSAQNGANYGYTF. Written as DNA, the CDR3 is TGTGCCAGCAGCGCCCAAAACGGAGCTAACTATGGCTACACCTTC.

This clonotype was found many times. The chain joins TRBV20-1 to TRBJ2-1, with 11 bases lining up with TRBD1. The germline gives CDR1 DFQATT, CDR2 SNEGSKA (reference sequence). This CDR3 region has 14 residues. V gave up 4 bases and J gave up 6 bases; unmatched junction bases: 5. The CDR3 sequence is CSATDRGHINEQFF. CDR3 bases: TGCAGTGCTACGGACAGGGGGCACATCAATGAGCAGTTCTTC.

This clonotype was counted many times. The rearrangement joins TRBV29-1 to TRBJ2-1, with 7 bases fitting TRBD1. The V gene end was trimmed by 7 bases and the J gene end by 10 bases; junction bases not matched to a gene: 10. The CDR3 consists of 12 residues. Germline CDR1 SQVTM, CDR2 ANQGSEA. In DNA, the CDR3 is TGCAGCGCCGAGGGACAGACCGGCGAGCAGTTCTTC. Amino acids: CSAEGQTGEQFF.

This clonotype was counted many times. J is TRBJ1-2 and V is TRBV30, with D possibly being TRBD1 (5 bases). Germline-derived CDR1 and CDR2 are GTSNPN and SVGIG (reference sequence). Deletions cut 3 bases from V and 5 bases from J, with 16 bases between. The CDR3 is made up of 14 amino acids. For the CDR3, the DNA is TGTGCCTGGAGCCCGGGAGGGGCGAATTATGGCTACACCTTC. Amino acid sequence: CAWSPGGANYGYTF.

This clonotype was detected a few times. This sequence joins TRBV7-2 and TRBJ2-1, with 9 bases matching TRBD2. J lost 7 bases, V lost 5 bases, and 9 bases had no gene match. The CDR3 totals 15 residues. Germline-derived CDR1 and CDR2 are SGHTA and FQGNSA. This CDR3 is CASSADSGGANEQFF. The CDR3 DNA reads TGTGCCAGCAGCGCCGATAGCGGGGGAGCGAATGAGCAGTTCTTC.

This clonotype was picked up many times. This rearrangement joins TRBV20-1 to TRBJ2-4; TRBD1 might be the D (6 bases). The CDR3 runs to 14 residues. Per the germline V gene, CDR1 is DFQATT and CDR2 is SNEGSKA (reference sequence). The V end lost 6 bases, the J end lost 1 base, and 13 bases lay between the germline ends. CDR3 residues: CSAFRDMAKNIQYF. In DNA form, the CDR3 reads TGCAGTGCCTTCCGGGACATGGCCAAAAACATTCAGTACTTC.